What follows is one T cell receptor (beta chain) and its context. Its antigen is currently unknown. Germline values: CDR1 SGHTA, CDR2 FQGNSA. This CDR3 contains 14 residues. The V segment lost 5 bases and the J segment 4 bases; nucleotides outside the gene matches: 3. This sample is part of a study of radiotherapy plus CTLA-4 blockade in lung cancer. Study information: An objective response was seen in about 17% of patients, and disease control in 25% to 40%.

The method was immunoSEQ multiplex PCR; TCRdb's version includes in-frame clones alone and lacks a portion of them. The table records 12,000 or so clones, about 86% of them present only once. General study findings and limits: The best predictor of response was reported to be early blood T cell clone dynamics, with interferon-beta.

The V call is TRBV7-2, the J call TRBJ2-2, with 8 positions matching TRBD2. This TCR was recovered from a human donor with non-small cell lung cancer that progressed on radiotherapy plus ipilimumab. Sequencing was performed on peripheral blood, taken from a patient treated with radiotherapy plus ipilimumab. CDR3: CASSRGGGTGELFF. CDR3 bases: TGTGCCAGCAGCCGGGGGGGAGGCACCGGGGAGCTGTTTTTT.